Below, one TCR beta chain is given with its context. Sequencing was performed with immunoSEQ multiplex PCR; in TCRdb, only in-frame clones are kept and a portion is missing. The table includes over 2 million clones, roughly 94% detected once. The CDR3 runs to 18 residues. Trimming removed 1 base from V and 0 bases from J, with 18 bases in between. Per the germline V gene, CDR1 is MGHRA and CDR2 is YSYEKL. This entry comes from a study of shared clonotypes between healthy human individuals. The gene calls are TRBV4-1 and TRBJ1-1; no firm D call. Sequences were obtained from naive CD4+ T cells sorted from blood. This sample's subset: CD45RA+ positively selected. The sequence was obtained from a man younger than 35 in good health. The CDR3 nucleotides read TGCGCCAGCAGCCAAGGCCCTTACTCCTCCGGGATGAACACTGAAGCTTTCTTT. It specifies CASSQGPYSSGMNTEAFF.